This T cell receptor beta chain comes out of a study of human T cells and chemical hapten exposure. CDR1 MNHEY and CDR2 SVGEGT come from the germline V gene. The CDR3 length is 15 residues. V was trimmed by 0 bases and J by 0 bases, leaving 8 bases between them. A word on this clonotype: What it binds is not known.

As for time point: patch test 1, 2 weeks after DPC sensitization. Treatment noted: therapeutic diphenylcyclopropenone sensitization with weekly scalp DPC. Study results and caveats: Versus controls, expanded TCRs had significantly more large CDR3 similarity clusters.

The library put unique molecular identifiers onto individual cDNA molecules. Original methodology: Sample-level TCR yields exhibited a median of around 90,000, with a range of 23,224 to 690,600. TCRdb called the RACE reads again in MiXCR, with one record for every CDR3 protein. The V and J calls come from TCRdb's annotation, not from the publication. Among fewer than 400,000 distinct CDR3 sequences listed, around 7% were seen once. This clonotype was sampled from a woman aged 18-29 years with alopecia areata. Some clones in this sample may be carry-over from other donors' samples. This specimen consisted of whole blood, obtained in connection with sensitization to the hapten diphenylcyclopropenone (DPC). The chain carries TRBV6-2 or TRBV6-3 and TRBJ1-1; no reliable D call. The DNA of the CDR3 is TGTGCCAGCAGTTACTCTGGCAGCCTGAACACTGAAGCTTTCTTT. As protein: CASSYSGSLNTEAFF.